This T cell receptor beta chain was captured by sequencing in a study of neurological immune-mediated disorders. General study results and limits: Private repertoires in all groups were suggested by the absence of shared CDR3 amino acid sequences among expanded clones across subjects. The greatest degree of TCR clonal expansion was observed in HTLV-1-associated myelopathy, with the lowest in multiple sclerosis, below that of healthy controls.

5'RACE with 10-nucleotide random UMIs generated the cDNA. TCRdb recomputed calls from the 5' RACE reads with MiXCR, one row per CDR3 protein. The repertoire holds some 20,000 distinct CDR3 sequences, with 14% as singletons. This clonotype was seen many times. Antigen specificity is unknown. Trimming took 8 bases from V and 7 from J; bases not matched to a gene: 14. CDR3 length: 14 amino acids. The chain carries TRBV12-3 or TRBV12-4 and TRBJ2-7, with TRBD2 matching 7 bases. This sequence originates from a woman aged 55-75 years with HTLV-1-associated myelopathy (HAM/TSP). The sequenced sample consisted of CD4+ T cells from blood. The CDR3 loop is CASQEEGGSREQYF. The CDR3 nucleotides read TGTGCCAGCCAAGAAGAGGGAGGGTCTCGGGAGCAGTACTTC.